One and the same sample provided the 24 T cell receptor beta chains below, sequenced in a study of T-cell memory formation after mild COVID-19. TCRdb reprocessed the 5' RACE reads via MiXCR and lists one record per CDR3 protein. This table holds hundreds of thousands of distinct CDR3 sequences, roughly an eighth found once. Sequencing was carried out using PBMCs or a T cell subset sorted from them (not recorded which). The receptors were gathered from a man aged 18-30 years who had mild COVID-19 (a few samples of this study predate the infection). Cell type and time point are not known.

This clonotype was counted a few times. This chain links TRBV20-1 with TRBJ2-7; TRBD2 might be the D (5 bases). Germline CDR1 is DFQATT and CDR2 is SNEGSKA (reference sequence). The V end was cut by 5 bases, the J end by 7 bases, with 21 bases between. The CDR3 covers 14 residues. The CDR3 region has the DNA TGCAGTGCTCGGAGGCCGGGGTCCCCATTGGAGCAGTACGTC. Protein product: CSARRPGSPLEQYV.

This chain links TRBV28 with TRBJ2-7; either TRBD1 or TRBD2 may supply D (5 bases each). CDR1 is MDHEN and CDR2 is SYDVKM in the germline V gene. The CDR3 length is 17 residues. The ends were cut back, 4 bases at V and 0 bases at J, with 19 bases in the middle. CDR3 protein: CASSSSLGRDGSYEQYV. The DNA of the CDR3 is TGTGCCAGCAGTTCCTCCCTGGGTAGGGACGGCTCCTACGAGCAGTACGTC.

The chain links TRBV11-2 to TRBJ2-5; perhaps TRBD1 as D (5 bases). Trimming left V 0 bases short and J 4 bases short, with 12 bases between. This CDR3 has 15 amino acids. Germline V gene data show CDR1 as SGHAT and CDR2 as FQNNGV. The CDR3 is CASSLDRVFSETQYF. In DNA, the CDR3 is TGTGCCAGCAGCTTAGACAGGGTTTTTTCAGAGACCCAGTACTTC.

This chain uses TRBV6-2 or TRBV6-3 with TRBJ1-5; D ambiguous. Germline CDR1 and CDR2: MNHEY and SVGEGT. There are 14 residues in the CDR3. Deletions cut 2 bases from V and 5 bases from J, with 10 bases between. The CDR3 nucleotides are TGTGCCAGCAGTTACGGGCAGGAGTATCAGCCCCAGCATTTT. This codes for CASSYGQEYQPQHF.

This clonotype appeared a few times. The chain uses TRBV9 and TRBJ1-5, with D maybe TRBD1 (5 bases). V was clipped by 0 bases and J by 3 bases, with 13 bases between them. The CDR3 runs to 16 residues. CDR1 SGDLS and CDR2 YYNGEE come from the germline V gene. CDR3 region: CASSVAGTAVNQPQHF. In DNA, the CDR3 is TGTGCCAGCAGCGTAGCTGGGACGGCGGTCAATCAGCCCCAGCATTTT.

This chain connects TRBV9 to TRBJ1-2, with D possibly being TRBD1 (5 bases). With 6 bases removed from V and 8 bases from J, the gap between germline ends came to 17 bases. This CDR3 region has 13 residues. Germline CDR1 reads SGDLS; CDR2 reads YYNGEE. This CDR3 reads CASNRPGGNGYTF. The CDR3 region has the DNA TGTGCCAGCAACAGACCGGGGGGTAACGGCTACACCTTC. The variable domain in full, with the rest retrieved from reference TRBV9 and TRBJ1-2, is DSGVTQTPKHLITATGQRVTLRCSPRSGDLSVYWYQQSLDQGLQFLIQYYNGEERAKGNILERFSAQQFPDLHSELNLSSLELGDSALYFCASNRPGGNGYTFGSGTRLTVV.

This clonotype was seen a handful of times. CDR3 nucleotide sequence: TGCGCCAGCAGCTTGGTGCAGGGGTTGGGTGGCTACACCTTC. It translates to CASSLVQGLGGYTF. The chain joins TRBV5-1 to TRBJ1-2, with D perhaps TRBD1 (6 bases). V dropped 0 bases and J dropped 7 bases, with 13 bases sitting between them. Germline V gives CDR1 SGHRS, CDR2 YFSETQ. The CDR3 length is 14 residues.

V is TRBV9 and J is TRBJ2-1, with 8 bases that match TRBD2. After removal of 2 bases from V and 3 bases from J, the junction contained 7 bases not matched to a gene. From germline, CDR1 is SGDLS and CDR2 YYNGEE. CDR3 size: 16 residues. The CDR3 DNA follows: TGTGCCAGCAGCGTCAGGAGGGCGGGGGGCTACAATGAGCAGTTCTTC. It yields the protein CASSVRRAGGYNEQFF.

This clonotype was counted at least ten times. V is TRBV29-1 and J is TRBJ2-5, with D perhaps assigned TRBD1 or TRBD2 (5 bases each). The CDR3 sequence is 13 residues long. Germline V CDR1 and CDR2: SQVTM, ANQGSEA. The CDR3, as DNA: TGCAGTTTAGCGACAGAAACACAAGAGACCCAGTACTTC. Its protein is CSLATETQETQYF.

This clonotype was picked up a small number of times. The V call is TRBV10-2, the J call TRBJ1-1, with TRBD1 matching 12 bases. This CDR3 spans 17 amino acids. CDR1 WSHSY and CDR2 SAAADI come from the germline V gene. V was clipped by 2 bases and J by 7 bases; unmatched bases: 11. The CDR3 is CASSEPRDRGQGNEAFF. CDR3 bases: TGCGCCAGCAGTGAGCCTCGGGACAGGGGGCAAGGAAATGAAGCTTTCTTT.

The V gene is TRBV5-1, the J gene TRBJ2-2; 10 positions agree with TRBD1. The CDR3 is 16 residues long. In germline, CDR1 is SGHRS, CDR2 YFSETQ. J lost 4 bases, V lost 4 bases, and 7 bases had no gene match. The CDR3 reads CASSVAGTGVTGELFF. The CDR3 nucleotides are TGCGCCAGCAGCGTTGCCGGGACAGGGGTCACCGGGGAGCTGTTTTTT.

In its sample, this clonotype was seen many times. V and J are TRBV29-1 and TRBJ2-5; possibly TRBD2 for D (5 bases). Germline CDR1 is SQVTM and CDR2 is ANQGSEA. The CDR3 runs 12 residues. The V and J ends lost 4 bases and 5 bases respectively, with 11 bases between them. The CDR3 DNA reads TGCAGCGTTGCGTCTAGCCCGGAGACCCAGTACTTC. Its translation: CSVASSPETQYF.

The rearrangement links TRBV2 to TRBJ2-3; D is tentatively TRBD1 or TRBD2 (5 bases each). V lost 6 bases and J lost 0, with 10 bases in between. The CDR3 is 14 residues long. Looked up from germline, CDR1 is SNHLY and CDR2 is FYNNEI. CDR3 sequence reads: CASSRDGSTDTQYF. In DNA, the CDR3 is TGTGCCAGCAGCAGGGACGGAAGCACAGATACGCAGTATTTT.

This clonotype was picked up a small number of times. This chain uses TRBV28 with TRBJ2-2; D ambiguous. In germline, CDR1 is MDHEN, CDR2 SYDVKM. CDR3 length: 11 residues. Trimming took off 2 bases at V and 9 bases at J, with 4 bases between the two ends. The CDR3 loop reads CASSLERELFF. In DNA, the CDR3 is TGTGCCAGCAGTTTAGAACGGGAGCTGTTTTTT.

This clonotype was recorded a few times. The CDR3 protein is CSARGTFGGNNEQFF. Written as DNA, the CDR3 is TGCAGTGCTAGAGGGACCTTTGGGGGTAACAATGAGCAGTTCTTC. J is TRBJ2-1 and V is TRBV20-1, with D perhaps assigned TRBD1 or TRBD2 (5 bases each). Germline lookup yields CDR1 DFQATT and CDR2 SNEGSKA (reference sequence). The CDR3 is made up of 15 amino acids. Deletions cut 1 base from V and 5 bases from J, with 15 bases between.

The chain uses TRBV6-1 and TRBJ2-1, with D possibly being TRBD2 (6 bases). The CDR3 runs to 16 residues. Trimming cost V 6 bases and J 4 bases, with 19 bases left between them. Germline CDR1 reads MNHNS; CDR2 reads SASEGT. The CDR3 DNA sequence: TGTGCCAGCAGCTCTACTCCAGGGAGGACGTACAATGAGCAGTTCTTC. It encodes CASSSTPGRTYNEQFF.

J is TRBJ2-5 and V is TRBV11-2; D uncertain. CDR3 length: 15 amino acids. CDR1 is SGHAT, CDR2 FQNNGV, per germline. V lost 2 bases and J lost 5, with 15 bases in between. The CDR3 sequence: CASSLSGRVAETQYF. DNA for the CDR3: TGTGCCAGCAGCTTATCTGGCCGTGTCGCCGAGACCCAGTACTTC.

Regarding this clonotype: Germline is not matched at one junction end, which may reflect a read error. The V gene is TRBV2, the J gene TRBJ1-4; no definite D call. The V gene's germline CDR1 is SNHLY and CDR2 FYNNEI. CDR3 size: 14 residues. CDR3 DNA: TGTGCCAGCAGTGGACCAGACGGTAATGAAAAACTGTTATTT. It specifies CASSGPDGNEKLLF.

In this sample, this clonotype turned up a few times. The chain couples TRBV11-1 to TRBJ2-4; D is uncertain. CDR3 length equals 13 residues. V was pared by 5 bases and J by 6 bases, with 11 bases between. Germline V gene data show CDR1 as SGHAT and CDR2 as FQDESV (reference sequence). In DNA form, the CDR3 reads TGTGCCAGCAGCCCTAGAGGTGGAAACATTCAGTACTTC. It is translated as CASSPRGGNIQYF.

This chain joins TRBV12-3 or TRBV12-4 and TRBJ1-4, with 10 bases fitting TRBD1. The CDR3 runs to 17 residues. V was clipped by 5 bases and J by 0 bases; unmatched bases: 6. This CDR3 reads CASSPGQGLATNEKLFF. CDR3 sequence (DNA): TGTGCCAGCAGTCCGGGACAGGGGCTAGCAACTAATGAAAAACTGTTTTTT.

This clonotype was counted only a few times. This CDR3 is CASSFGASDTDTQYF. The CDR3 nucleotides are TGTGCCAGCAGCTTCGGCGCGAGTGACACAGATACGCAGTATTTT. The rearrangement links TRBV5-4 to TRBJ2-3; D is ambiguous. Per the germline V gene, CDR1 is SGHNT and CDR2 is YYREEE (reference sequence). V dropped 2 bases and J dropped 2 bases, with 12 bases sitting between them. The CDR3 extends over 15 amino acids.

The rearrangement uses TRBV19 and TRBJ1-5; D is unresolved. Trimming cost V 3 bases and J 2 bases, with 11 bases left between them. The length of the CDR3 is 15 residues. In germline, CDR1 is LNHDA, CDR2 SQIVND (reference sequence). The CDR3 loop is CASSIPGRGNQPQHF. CDR3 sequence (DNA): TGTGCCAGTAGTATCCCGGGGAGAGGCAATCAGCCCCAGCATTTT.

The rearrangement joins TRBV7-8 to TRBJ1-4, with 7 positions matching TRBD1. Trimming took 1 base from V and 5 from J; bases not matched to a gene: 4. CDR3 length: 15 amino acids. Germline lookup yields CDR1 SGHVS and CDR2 FQNEAQ. The CDR3 nucleotides read TGTGCCAGCAGCTTAGGCCAGGGGGTGAATGAAAAACTGTTTTTT. This gives the protein CASSLGQGVNEKLFF.

The chain employs TRBV20-1 and TRBJ2-1, with 10 bases lining up with TRBD2. The CDR3 runs 15 residues. After removal of 6 bases from V and 8 bases from J, the junction contained 13 bases not matched to a gene. Germline V gene lookup returns CDR1 DFQATT and CDR2 SNEGSKA (reference sequence). The CDR3 loop is CSASTPSGGGYEQFF. The CDR3, as DNA: TGCAGTGCAAGTACCCCTAGCGGGGGTGGCTATGAGCAGTTCTTC.